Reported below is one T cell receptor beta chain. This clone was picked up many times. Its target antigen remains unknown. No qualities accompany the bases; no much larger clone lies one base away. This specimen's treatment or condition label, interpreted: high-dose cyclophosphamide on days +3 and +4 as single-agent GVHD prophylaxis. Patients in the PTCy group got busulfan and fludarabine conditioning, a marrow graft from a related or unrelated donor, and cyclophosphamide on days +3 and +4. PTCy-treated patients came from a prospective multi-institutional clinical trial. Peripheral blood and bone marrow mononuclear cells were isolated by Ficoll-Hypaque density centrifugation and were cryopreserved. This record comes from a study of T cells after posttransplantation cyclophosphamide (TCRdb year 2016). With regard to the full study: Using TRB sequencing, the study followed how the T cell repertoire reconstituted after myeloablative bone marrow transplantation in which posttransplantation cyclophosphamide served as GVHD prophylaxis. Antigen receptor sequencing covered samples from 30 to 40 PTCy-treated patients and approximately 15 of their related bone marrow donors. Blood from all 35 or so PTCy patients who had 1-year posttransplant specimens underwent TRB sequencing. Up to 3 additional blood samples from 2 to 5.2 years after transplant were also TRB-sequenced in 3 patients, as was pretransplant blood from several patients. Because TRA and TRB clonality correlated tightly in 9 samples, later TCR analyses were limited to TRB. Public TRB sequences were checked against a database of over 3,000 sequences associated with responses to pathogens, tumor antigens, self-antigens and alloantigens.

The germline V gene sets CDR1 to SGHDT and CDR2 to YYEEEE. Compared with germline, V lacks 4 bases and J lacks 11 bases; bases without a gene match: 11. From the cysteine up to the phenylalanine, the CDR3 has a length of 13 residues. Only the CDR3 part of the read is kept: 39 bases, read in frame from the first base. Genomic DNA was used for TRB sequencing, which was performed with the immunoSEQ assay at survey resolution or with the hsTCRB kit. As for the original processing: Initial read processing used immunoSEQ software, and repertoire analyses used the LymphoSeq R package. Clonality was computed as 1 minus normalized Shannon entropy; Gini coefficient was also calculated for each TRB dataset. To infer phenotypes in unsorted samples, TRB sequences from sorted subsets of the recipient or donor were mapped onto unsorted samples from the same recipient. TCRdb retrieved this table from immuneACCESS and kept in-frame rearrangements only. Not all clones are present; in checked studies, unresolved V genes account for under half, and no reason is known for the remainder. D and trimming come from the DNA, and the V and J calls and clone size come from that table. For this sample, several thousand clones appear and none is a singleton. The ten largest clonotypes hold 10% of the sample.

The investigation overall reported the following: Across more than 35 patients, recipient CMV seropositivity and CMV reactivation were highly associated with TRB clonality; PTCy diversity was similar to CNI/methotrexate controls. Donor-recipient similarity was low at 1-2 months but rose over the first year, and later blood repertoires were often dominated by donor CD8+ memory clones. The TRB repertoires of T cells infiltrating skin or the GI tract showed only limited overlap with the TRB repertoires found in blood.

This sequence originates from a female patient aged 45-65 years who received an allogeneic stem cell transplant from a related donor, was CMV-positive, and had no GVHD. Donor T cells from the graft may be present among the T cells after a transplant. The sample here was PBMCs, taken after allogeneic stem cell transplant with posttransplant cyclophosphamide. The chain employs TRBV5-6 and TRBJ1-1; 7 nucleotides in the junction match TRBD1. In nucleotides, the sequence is TGTGCCAGCAGCCTGGACAGGACGACTCGGGCTTTCTTT. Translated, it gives CASSLDRTTRAFF.